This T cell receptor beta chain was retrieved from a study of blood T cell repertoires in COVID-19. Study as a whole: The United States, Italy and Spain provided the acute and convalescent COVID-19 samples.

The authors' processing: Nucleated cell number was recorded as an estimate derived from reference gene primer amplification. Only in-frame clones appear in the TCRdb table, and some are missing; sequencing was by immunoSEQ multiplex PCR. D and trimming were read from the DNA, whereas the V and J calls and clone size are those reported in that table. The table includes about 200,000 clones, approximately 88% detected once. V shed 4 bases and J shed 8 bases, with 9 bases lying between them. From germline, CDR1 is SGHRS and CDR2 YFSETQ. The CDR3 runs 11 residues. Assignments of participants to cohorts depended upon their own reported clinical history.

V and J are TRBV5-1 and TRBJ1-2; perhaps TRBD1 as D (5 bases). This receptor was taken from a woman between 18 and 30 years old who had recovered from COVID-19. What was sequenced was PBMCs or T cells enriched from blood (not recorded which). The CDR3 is CASSDGHGYTF. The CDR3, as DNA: TGCGCCAGCAGCGATGGACACGGCTACACCTTC.